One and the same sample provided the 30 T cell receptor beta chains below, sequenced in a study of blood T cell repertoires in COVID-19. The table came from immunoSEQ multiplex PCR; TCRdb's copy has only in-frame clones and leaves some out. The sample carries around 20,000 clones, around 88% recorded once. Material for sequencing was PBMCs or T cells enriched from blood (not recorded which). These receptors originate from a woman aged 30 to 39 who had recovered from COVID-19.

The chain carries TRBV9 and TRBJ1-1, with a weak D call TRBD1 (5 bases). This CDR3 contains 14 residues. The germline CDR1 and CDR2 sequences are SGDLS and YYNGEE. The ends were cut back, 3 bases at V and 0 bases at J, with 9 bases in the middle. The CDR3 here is CASSADTVNTEAFF. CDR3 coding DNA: TGTGCCAGCAGCGCGGACACCGTGAACACTGAAGCTTTCTTT.

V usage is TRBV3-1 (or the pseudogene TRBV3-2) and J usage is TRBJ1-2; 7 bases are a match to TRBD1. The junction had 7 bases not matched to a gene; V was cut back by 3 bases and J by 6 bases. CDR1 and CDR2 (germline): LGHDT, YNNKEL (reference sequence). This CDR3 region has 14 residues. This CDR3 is CASSHSTGTDGYTF. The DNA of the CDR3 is TGTGCCAGCAGCCACAGTACTGGGACAGATGGCTACACCTTC.

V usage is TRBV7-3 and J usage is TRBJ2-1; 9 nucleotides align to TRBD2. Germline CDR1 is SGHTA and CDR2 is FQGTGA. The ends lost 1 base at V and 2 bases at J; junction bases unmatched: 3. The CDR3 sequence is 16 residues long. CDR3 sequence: CASSLIAGATYNEQFF. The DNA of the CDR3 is TGTGCCAGCAGCTTAATAGCGGGGGCAACCTACAATGAGCAGTTCTTC.

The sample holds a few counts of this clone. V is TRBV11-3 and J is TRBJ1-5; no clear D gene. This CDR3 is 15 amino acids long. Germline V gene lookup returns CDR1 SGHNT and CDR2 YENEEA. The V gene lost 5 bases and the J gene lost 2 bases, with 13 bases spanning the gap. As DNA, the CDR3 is TGTGCCAGCAGCCCCGGATACGGGGGCAATCAGCCCCAGCATTTT. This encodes CASSPGYGGNQPQHF.

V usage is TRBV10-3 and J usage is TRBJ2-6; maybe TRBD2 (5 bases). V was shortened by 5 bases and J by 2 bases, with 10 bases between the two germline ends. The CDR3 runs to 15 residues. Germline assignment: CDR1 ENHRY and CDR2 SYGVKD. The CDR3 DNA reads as TGTGCCATCAGTCCTCCCGGGGCTGGGGCCAACGTCCTGACTTTC. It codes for CAISPPGAGANVLTF.

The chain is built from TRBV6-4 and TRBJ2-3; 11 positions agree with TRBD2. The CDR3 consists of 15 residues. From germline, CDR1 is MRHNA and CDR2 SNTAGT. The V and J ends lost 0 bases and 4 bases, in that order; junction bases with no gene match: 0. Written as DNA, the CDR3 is TGTGCCAGCAGTGACTCTAGCGGGGGGGCAGATACGCAGTATTTT. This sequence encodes CASSDSSGGADTQYF.

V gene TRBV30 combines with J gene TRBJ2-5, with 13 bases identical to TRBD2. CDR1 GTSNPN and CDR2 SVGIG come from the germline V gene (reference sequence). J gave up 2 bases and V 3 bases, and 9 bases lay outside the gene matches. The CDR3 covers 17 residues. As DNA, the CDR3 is TGTGCCTGGAGCTCAACACGGACTAGCGGGGGACAAGAGACCCAGTACTTC. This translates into CAWSSTRTSGGQETQYF.

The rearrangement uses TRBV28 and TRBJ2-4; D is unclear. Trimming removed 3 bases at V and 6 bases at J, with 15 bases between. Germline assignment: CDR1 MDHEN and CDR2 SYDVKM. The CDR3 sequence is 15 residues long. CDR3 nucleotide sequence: TGTGCCAGCAGTTTCGTTAGTAGTGCGGTAAACATTCAGTACTTC. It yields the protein CASSFVSSAVNIQYF. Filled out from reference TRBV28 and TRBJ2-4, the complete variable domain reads DVKVTQSSRYLVKRTGEKVFLECVQDMDHENMFWYRQDPGLGLRLIYFSYDVKMKEKGDIPEGYSVSREKKERFSLILESASTNQTSMYLCASSFVSSAVNIQYFGAGTRLSVL.

The CDR3 reads CASSQVRGETQYF. In DNA form, the CDR3 reads TGTGCCAGCAGCCAAGTCAGGGGTGAGACCCAGTACTTC. V and J are TRBV3-1 (or the pseudogene TRBV3-2) and TRBJ2-5, with D maybe TRBD1 (6 bases). Germline values: CDR1 LGHDT, CDR2 YNNKEL (reference sequence). CDR3 length: 13 residues. V lost 1 base and J 5 bases, leaving 8 bases between the germline ends.

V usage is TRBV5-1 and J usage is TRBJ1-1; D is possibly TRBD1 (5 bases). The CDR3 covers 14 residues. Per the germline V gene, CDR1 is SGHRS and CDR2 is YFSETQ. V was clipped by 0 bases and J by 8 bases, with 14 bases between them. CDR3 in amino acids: CASSLVPGVQEAFF. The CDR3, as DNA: TGCGCCAGCAGCTTGGTGCCGGGGGTGCAGGAAGCTTTCTTT.

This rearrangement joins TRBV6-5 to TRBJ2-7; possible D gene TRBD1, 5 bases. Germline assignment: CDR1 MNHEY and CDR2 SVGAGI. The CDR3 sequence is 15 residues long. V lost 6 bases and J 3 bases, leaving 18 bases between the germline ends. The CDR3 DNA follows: TGTGCCAGCAGCCCCCCGGACACCTCCCTCTACGAGCAGTACTTC. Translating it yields CASSPPDTSLYEQYF.

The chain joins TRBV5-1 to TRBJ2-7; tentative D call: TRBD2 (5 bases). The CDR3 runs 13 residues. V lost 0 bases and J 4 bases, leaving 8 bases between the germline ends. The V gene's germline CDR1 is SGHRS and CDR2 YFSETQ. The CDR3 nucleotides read TGCGCCAGCAGCTTGGGTACGGGATACGAGCAGTACTTC. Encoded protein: CASSLGTGYEQYF.

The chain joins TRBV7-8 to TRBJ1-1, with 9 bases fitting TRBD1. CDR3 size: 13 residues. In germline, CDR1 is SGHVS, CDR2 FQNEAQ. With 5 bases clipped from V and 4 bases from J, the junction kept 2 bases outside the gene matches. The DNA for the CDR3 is TGTGCCAGCAGCCAGACAGGGGGCACTGAAGCTTTCTTT. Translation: CASSQTGGTEAFF. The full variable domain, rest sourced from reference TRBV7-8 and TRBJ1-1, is GAGVSQSPRYKVAKRGQDVALRCDPISGHVSLFWYQQALGQGPEFLTYFQNEAQLDKSGLPSDRFFAERPEGSVSTLKIQRTQQEDSAVYLCASSQTGGTEAFFGQGTRLTVV.

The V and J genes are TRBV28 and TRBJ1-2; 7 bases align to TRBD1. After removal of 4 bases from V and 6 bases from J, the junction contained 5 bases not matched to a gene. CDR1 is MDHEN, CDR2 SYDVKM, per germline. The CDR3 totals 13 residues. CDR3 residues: CASSSQGWDGYTF. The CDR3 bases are TGTGCCAGCAGTTCACAGGGGTGGGATGGCTACACCTTC.

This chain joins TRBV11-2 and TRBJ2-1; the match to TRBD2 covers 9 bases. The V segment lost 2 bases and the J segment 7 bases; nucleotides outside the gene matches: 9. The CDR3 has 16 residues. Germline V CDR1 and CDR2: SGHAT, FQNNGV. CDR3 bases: TGTGCCAGCAGCTTATCAGGCGGGGGGGTCGGAAATGAGCAGTTCTTC. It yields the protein CASSLSGGGVGNEQFF.

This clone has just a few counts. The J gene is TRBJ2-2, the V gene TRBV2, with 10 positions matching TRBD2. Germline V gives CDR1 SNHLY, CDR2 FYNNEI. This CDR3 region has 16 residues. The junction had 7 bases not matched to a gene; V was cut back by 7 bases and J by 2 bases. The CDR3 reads CASILSGGINTGELFF. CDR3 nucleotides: TGTGCCAGCATTCTTAGCGGGGGGATTAACACCGGGGAGCTGTTTTTT. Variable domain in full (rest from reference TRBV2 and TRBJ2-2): EPEVTQTPSHQVTQMGQEVILRCVPISNHLYFYWYRQILGQKVEFLVSFYNNEISEKSEIFDDQFSVERPDGSNFTLKIRSTKLEDSAMYFCASILSGGINTGELFFGEGSRLTVL.

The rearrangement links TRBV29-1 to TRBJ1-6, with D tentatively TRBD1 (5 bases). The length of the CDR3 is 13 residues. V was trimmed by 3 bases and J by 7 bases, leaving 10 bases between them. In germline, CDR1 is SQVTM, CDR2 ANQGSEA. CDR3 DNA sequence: TGCAGCGTTGAGACAGATAGGAATTCACCCCTCCACTTT. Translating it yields CSVETDRNSPLHF.

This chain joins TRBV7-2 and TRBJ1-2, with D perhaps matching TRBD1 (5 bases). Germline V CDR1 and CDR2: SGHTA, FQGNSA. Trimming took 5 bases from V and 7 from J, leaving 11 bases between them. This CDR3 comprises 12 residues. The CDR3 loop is CASSPKTAGYTF. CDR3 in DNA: TGTGCCAGCAGCCCAAAGACAGCTGGCTACACCTTC.

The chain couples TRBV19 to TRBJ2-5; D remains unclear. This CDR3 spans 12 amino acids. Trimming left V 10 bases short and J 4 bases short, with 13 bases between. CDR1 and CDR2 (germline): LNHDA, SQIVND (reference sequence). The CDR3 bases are TGTGCCACCAGGCAGAGTGGAGAGACCCAGTACTTC. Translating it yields CATRQSGETQYF.

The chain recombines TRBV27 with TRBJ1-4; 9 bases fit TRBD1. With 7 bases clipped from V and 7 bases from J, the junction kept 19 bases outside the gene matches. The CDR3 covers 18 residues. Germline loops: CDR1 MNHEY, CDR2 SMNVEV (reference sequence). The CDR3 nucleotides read TGTGCCAGCAACGGTACCTTGGGACAGGGAGGTAAGGGTGAAAAACTGTTTTTT. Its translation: CASNGTLGQGGKGEKLFF.

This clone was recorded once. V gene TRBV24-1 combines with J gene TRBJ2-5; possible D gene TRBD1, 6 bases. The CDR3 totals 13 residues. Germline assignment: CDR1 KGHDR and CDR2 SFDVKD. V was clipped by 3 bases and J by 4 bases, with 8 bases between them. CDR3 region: CATSDQGRETQYF. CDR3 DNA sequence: TGTGCCACCAGTGATCAGGGGCGAGAGACCCAGTACTTC.

CDR3 sequence (DNA): TGTGCCAGTACCCACACCGATCCCCGGGGGGGAGAAAAACTGTTTTTT. This codes for CASTHTDPRGGEKLFF. This rearrangement joins TRBV19 to TRBJ1-4, with D possibly TRBD1 on 5 matching bases. Trimming pared 7 bases from V and 8 bases from J, leaving 23 bases between. The CDR3 is made up of 16 amino acids. The germline V gene encodes CDR1 LNHDA and CDR2 SQIVND (reference sequence).

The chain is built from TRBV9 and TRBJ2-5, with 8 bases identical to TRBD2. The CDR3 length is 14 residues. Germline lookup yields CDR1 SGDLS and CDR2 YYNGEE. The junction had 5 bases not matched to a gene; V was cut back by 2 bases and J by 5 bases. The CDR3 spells CASSVSGDWETQYF. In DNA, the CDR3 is TGTGCCAGCAGCGTTAGCGGGGATTGGGAGACCCAGTACTTC. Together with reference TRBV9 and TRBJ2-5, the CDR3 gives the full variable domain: DSGVTQTPKHLITATGQRVTLRCSPRSGDLSVYWYQQSLDQGLQFLIQYYNGEERAKGNILERFSAQQFPDLHSELNLSSLELGDSALYFCASSVSGDWETQYFGPGTRLLVL.

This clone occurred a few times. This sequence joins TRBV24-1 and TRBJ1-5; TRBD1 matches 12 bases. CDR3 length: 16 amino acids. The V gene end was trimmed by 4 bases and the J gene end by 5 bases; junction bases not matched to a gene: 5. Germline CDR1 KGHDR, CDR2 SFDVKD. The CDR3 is CATSEAGTGGYQPQHF. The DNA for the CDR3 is TGTGCCACCAGTGAAGCCGGGACAGGGGGCTATCAGCCCCAGCATTTT.

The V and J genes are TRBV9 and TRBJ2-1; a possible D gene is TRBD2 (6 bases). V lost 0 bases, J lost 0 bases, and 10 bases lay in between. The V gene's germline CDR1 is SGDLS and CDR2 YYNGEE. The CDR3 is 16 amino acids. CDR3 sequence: CASSVVWDSSYNEQFF. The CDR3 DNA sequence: TGTGCCAGCAGCGTAGTTTGGGACTCCTCCTACAATGAGCAGTTCTTC.

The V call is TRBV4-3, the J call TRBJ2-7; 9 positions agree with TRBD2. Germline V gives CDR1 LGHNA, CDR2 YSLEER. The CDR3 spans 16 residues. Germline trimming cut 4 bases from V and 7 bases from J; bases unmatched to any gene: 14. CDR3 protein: CASSPAGGANRGEQYF. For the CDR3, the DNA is TGCGCCAGCAGCCCTGCGGGAGGGGCTAACAGAGGGGAGCAGTACTTC.

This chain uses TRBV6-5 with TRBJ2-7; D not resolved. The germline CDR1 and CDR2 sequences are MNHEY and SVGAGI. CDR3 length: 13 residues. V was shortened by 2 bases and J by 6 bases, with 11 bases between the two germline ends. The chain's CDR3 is CASSYDEVREQYF. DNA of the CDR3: TGTGCCAGCAGTTACGATGAGGTTCGCGAGCAGTACTTC.

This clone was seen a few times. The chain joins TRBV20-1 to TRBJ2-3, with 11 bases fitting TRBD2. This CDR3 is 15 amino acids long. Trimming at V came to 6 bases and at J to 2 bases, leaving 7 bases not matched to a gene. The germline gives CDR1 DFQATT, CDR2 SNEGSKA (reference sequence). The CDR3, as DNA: TGCAGTGCAAGTAGCGGGGGGGCGGACACAGATACGCAGTATTTT. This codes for CSASSGGADTDTQYF.

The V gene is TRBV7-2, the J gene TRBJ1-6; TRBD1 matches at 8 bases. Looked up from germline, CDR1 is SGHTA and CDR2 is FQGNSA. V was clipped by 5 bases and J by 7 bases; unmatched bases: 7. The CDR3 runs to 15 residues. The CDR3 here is CASSAQTGANSPLHF. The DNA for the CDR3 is TGTGCCAGCAGCGCGCAGACAGGGGCGAATTCACCCCTCCACTTT.

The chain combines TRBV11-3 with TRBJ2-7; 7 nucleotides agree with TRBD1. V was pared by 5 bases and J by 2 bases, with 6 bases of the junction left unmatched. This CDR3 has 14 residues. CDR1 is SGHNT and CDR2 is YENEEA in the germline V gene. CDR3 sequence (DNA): TGTGCCAGCAGCCTAACCGGGACAGCCTACGAGCAGTACTTC. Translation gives CASSLTGTAYEQYF.